This TCR beta chain is drawn from a study of CD8 T cells in Susac syndrome. Reverse transcription of about 0.5 to 1 ug RNA was performed with random hexamers. TCRdb reprocessed the immunoSEQ multiplex PCR reads via MiXCR and lists one record per CDR3 protein. Found here are over 95,000 distinct CDR3 sequences, about 90% of them singletons; the top ten hold less than 0.15%. The TCR originated in a human donor in good health. The sequenced sample was CD4+ T cells from PBMCs.

Written as DNA, the CDR3 is TGTGCCAGCAGCTCACAATCCGGACAGGTAAACACTGAAGCTTTCTTT. Its translation: CASSSQSGQVNTEAFF. The rearrangement uses TRBV7-2 and TRBJ1-1; 7 bases fit TRBD1. With V trimmed by 4 bases and J by 2 bases, 10 bases remained unmatched. CDR1 and CDR2 (germline): SGHTA, FQGNSA. This CDR3 has 16 residues.